One and the same sample provided the 11 T cell receptor beta chains below, sequenced in a study of monozygotic twins with inflammatory bowel disease. From the 5' RACE reads, TCRdb lists one entry per CDR3 protein and no DNA. The sample's table shows some 100,000 distinct CDR3 sequences. The sequencing input was blood. The receptors stem from a human donor with ulcerative colitis or Crohn's disease, or a healthy co-twin of an affected twin (not recorded which).

The V gene is TRBV28, the J gene TRBJ1-3; lacking DNA, the TRBD1 call made by TCRdb goes unchecked. The CDR3 consists of 16 residues. Germline V gene data show CDR1 as MDHEN and CDR2 as SYDVKM. CDR3 protein: CASSEPLDTSGNTIYF.

The chain uses TRBV6-1 and TRBJ2-7; the TCRdb D gene call, TRBD1, has no DNA to confirm it. The CDR3 has 14 residues. CDR1 is MNHNS and CDR2 is SASEGT in the germline V gene. The CDR3 loop reads CASSEVGGGYEQYF.

The chain has TRBV9 and TRBJ2-3; TCRdb calls TRBD1, which cannot be checked without DNA. This CDR3 is built from 18 residues. The germline CDR1 and CDR2 sequences are SGDLS and YYNGEE. CDR3 amino acids: CASSAGGTGRIGTDTQYF.

The chain joins TRBV5-1 to TRBJ2-5; TCRdb designates TRBD1, a call that cannot be tested without DNA. In germline, CDR1 is SGHRS, CDR2 YFSETQ. The CDR3 length is 17 residues. The CDR3 reads CASSSNFIGGGAGTQYF.

V usage is TRBV20-1 and J usage is TRBJ1-2; the TCRdb call, TRBD1, lacks DNA for checking. This CDR3 is 11 amino acids long. The germline gives CDR1 DFQATT, CDR2 SNEGSKA (reference sequence). The CDR3: CSASRGYGYTF.

The chain uses TRBV11-2 and TRBJ2-7; TCRdb's D call, TRBD2, is unchecked because there is no DNA. CDR3 size: 16 residues. CDR1 SGHAT and CDR2 FQNNGV come from the germline V gene. The CDR3 loop reads CASSFGLAGGDYEQYF. Complete variable domain (other parts from reference TRBV11-2 and TRBJ2-7): EAGVAQSPRYKIIEKRQSVAFWCNPISGHATLYWYQQILGQGPKLLIQFQNNGVVDDSQLPKDRFSAERLKGVDSTLKIQPAKLEDSAVYLCASSFGLAGGDYEQYFGPGTRLTVT.

This chain connects TRBV27 to TRBJ2-2; TCRdb gives TRBD2 as the D gene, but with no DNA this cannot be confirmed. The length of the CDR3 is 16 residues. CDR1 MNHEY and CDR2 SMNVEV come from the germline V gene (reference sequence). The CDR3 loop is CASRAGGSTNTGELFF.

The V call is TRBV7-2, the J call TRBJ1-1; TCRdb selects TRBD1, and the lack of DNA leaves this call unchecked. This CDR3 spans 14 amino acids. Per germline, CDR1 SGHTA and CDR2 FQGNSA. The CDR3 loop reads CASSLDRGSTEAFF.

V usage is TRBV20-1 and J usage is TRBJ1-3. Germline V gives CDR1 DFQATT, CDR2 SNEGSKA (reference sequence). This CDR3 is built from 12 residues. CDR3 in amino acids: CSAHSSGNTIYF.

The CDR3 loop is CASSLDREHGELFF. The V call is TRBV11-2, the J call TRBJ2-2; the TCRdb D gene call, TRBD1, has no DNA to confirm it. Germline loops: CDR1 SGHAT, CDR2 FQNNGV. This CDR3 comprises 14 residues.

This sequence joins TRBV11-2 and TRBJ2-1; there is no DNA to check the TCRdb D call of TRBD2. The CDR3 runs 15 residues. Germline assignment: CDR1 SGHAT and CDR2 FQNNGV. The CDR3: CASSLTAGGPNEQFF.